This T cell receptor (beta chain) was recovered during a study of blood T cell repertoires in COVID-19. Across the study: Collection of acute and convalescent COVID-19 samples took place in the United States, Italy and Spain. The cDNA or gDNA used as material had been derived from T cells, B-cell-depleted T cells, or PBMCs.

In the source study's methods: Amplification of reference gene primers provided the estimated nucleated cell counts. TCRdb's table, derived via immunoSEQ multiplex PCR, lists solely in-frame clones and lacks some. That table supplies the V and J calls and clone size; D and trimming were determined from the DNA. This sample has 140,000 to 150,000 clones, with approximately 90% found just once. Deletions cut 0 bases from V and 4 bases from J, with 12 bases between. This CDR3 contains 16 residues. Germline V gives CDR1 MNHEY, CDR2 SVGEGT. The clonotype originates from a woman aged 50 to 60 with active or convalescent COVID-19. Material for sequencing was peripheral blood. V usage is TRBV6-2 or TRBV6-3 and J usage is TRBJ2-2; the D is unclear. For the CDR3, the DNA is TGTGCCAGCAGTTACTCGAAGCCGTCGGGCACCGGGGAGCTGTTTTTT. Translated: CASSYSKPSGTGELFF.